This T cell receptor beta chain was sequenced for a study of cytomegalovirus exposure and HLA in healthy donors. Study summary: Among fewer than 500 genotyped donors, about 80% fell in the Caucasian-associated ancestry cluster. Study results and caveats: V- and J-gene trimming of TCR beta was linked (in a later analysis) to a missense DCLRE1C variant. Available immune exposure information was restricted to CMV serostatus only.

The V gene end was trimmed by 8 bases and the J gene end by 1 base; junction bases not matched to a gene: 13. The CDR3 is 16 residues long. The V gene's germline CDR1 is LNHDA and CDR2 SQIVND (reference sequence). Concerning this clone itself: Its antigen is as yet unknown.

In the PCR, 60 Vbeta and 13 Jbeta primers were used. The protocol was immunoSEQ multiplex PCR, while the TCRdb copy is restricted to in-frame clones and leaves out a portion. The sample records about 140,000 clones, around 80% being singletons. The sequenced material came from PBMCs. The sequence was obtained from a man younger than 30 in good health and CMV-seropositive. This sequence joins TRBV19 and TRBJ1-1; 7 nucleotides align to TRBD1. As DNA, the CDR3 is TGTGCCAGTTGGCCCACCCGTAAGGGGGCGAACACTGAAGCTTTCTTT. Its translation: CASWPTRKGANTEAFF.